Listed below are T cell receptor beta chains from one sample, sequenced in a study of tumor and adjacent non-tumor tissue in lung cancer. MiXCR, run by TCRdb on the multiplex PCR reads, gives a single entry per CDR3 protein. The table has under 95,000 distinct CDR3 sequences, 70% to 90% seen once. The specimen sequenced was distant non-tumor lung tissue. The receptors originated from a man aged 60 to 69 with non-small cell lung cancer. The CDR3 runs from the conserved cysteine through the conserved F or W. D genes are given only for firm matches. Only some rows state a clone size, as once, few, many or a class for expanded clones.

d_call,j_call,v_call,clone_size,cdr3_nt,cdr3_aa
.,TRBJ1-2,TRBV5-4,.,TGTGCCAGCAGCCCAGAGTCTTTTGTTGAGGACTATGGCTACACCTTC,CASSPESFVEDYGYTF
.,TRBJ2-2,TRBV6-4,many,TGTGCCAGCAGTTCGAGGGGTGACACCGGGGAGCTGTTTTTT,CASSSRGDTGELFF
TRBD2,TRBJ2-7,TRBV4-2,few,TGTGCTAGCAGCCAAAACCGGCACCCCACTAGCGGGTGGACCTACGAGCAGTACTTC,CASSQNRHPTSGWTYEQYF
.,TRBJ2-5,TRBV11-2,.,TGTGCCATCACTGTAGGGGGAGAGACCCAGTACTTC,CAITVGGETQYF
TRBD1,TRBJ2-3,TRBV6-5,.,TGTACCAGCAGTTACAATGGACAGGGTAGTCAGCCCCAGTATTTT,CTSSYNGQGSQPQYF
.,TRBJ2-1,TRBV11-3,.,TGTGCCAGCAACCCCACTAGCTTGTCCTACAATGAGCTGTTCTTC,CASNPTSLSYNELFF
TRBD1,TRBJ1-6,TRBV20-1,many,TGCAGTGCTAGAGACCACCGACAGGGCGGCAATTCACCCCTCCACTTT,CSARDHRQGGNSPLHF
TRBD2,TRBJ2-2,TRBV11-2,few,TGTGCCGGCGGCTCCAGGGGAGCGGGAGGATACAGAGCCGGGGAGCTGTTTTTT,CAGGSRGAGGYRAGELFF
TRBD1,TRBJ2-2,TRBV11-1,.,TGTGCCAGCAGCTCCCGACAGGGATATAGGACCGGGGAGCTGTTTTTT,CASSSRQGYRTGELFF
TRBD2,TRBJ2-5,TRBV12-5,.,TGTGGTAGTGGTTTCGTCGGGGGGGTAGAGGGGAAGACCCAGTACTTC,CGSGFVGGVEGKTQYF
TRBD1,TRBJ1-1,TRBV11-3,.,TGTGCCAGCAGCTTAGATCGGGACAGGCTGGGCTACCATGCTTTCTTT,CASSLDRDRLGYHAFF
.,TRBJ1-2,TRBV10-2,.,TGCGCCAGCAGTGGAGGTTTGGCGGACAGCTCGCGCTATGACTACACCTTC,CASSGGLADSSRYDYTF
.,TRBJ1-2,TRBV6-1,.,TGTGCCAGCACACAGACGGGGGTATCAAACTATGGCTACACCTTC,CASTQTGVSNYGYTF
TRBD1,TRBJ1-4,TRBV6-5,.,TGTGCCATCAGTTACTCGACAGGGATTAATGAAAAACGGTTTTTT,CAISYSTGINEKRFF
.,TRBJ1-4,TRBV18,.,TGTGCTAGCACACCGGGGAGCGACTCAGGAAAACTGTTTTTT,CASTPGSDSGKLFF
TRBD1,TRBJ2-5,TRBV7-9,.,TGTACGAGCAGCTTAGGACAGGGAGGCGAGACCCAGTACTTC,CTSSLGQGGETQYF
.,TRBJ1-2,TRBV5-6,.,TGTGCCTGCAGCCCCGGGGACGGAATTAACTATGGCTACACCTTC,CACSPGDGINYGYTF
TRBD2,TRBJ2-2,TRBV20-1,.,TGCAATGCTAGGGGGGCTAGCGGGGGAGACACCCGGGAGCTGTTTTTT,CNARGASGGDTRELFF
.,TRBJ2-1,TRBV5-1,.,TGCGCCAGCGGCTTAGCTACAAGTAAATCCTACAATGAGCAGTTCTTC,CASGLATSKSYNEQFF
.,TRBJ2-3,TRBV6-5,few,TGTGCCAGGAGCGCATGCACAGATACACAGTATTTT,CARSACTDTQYF
.,TRBJ2-4,TRBV6-1,once,TGTGCCAGCATTGCTAGTGGGACGTCTCCACTAGCCAAAAACATTCAGTACTTC,CASIASGTSPLAKNIQYF
.,TRBJ2-5,TRBV11-3,.,TGTGCCAGCAACATTACCGGGGAAGAGACCCAGTGCTTC,CASNITGEETQCF
TRBD2,TRBJ2-3,TRBV20-1,.,TGCAGTGCTAGTGTTAGTAGGGGACGGGGGGTAGGACCCCGCACAGATACGCAGTATTTT,CSASVSRGRGVGPRTDTQYF
.,TRBJ2-3,TRBV11-2,.,TGTGCCAGCAGCTCCGGGCTAAAGGGCACAGATACGCAGTGTTTT,CASSSGLKGTDTQCF
TRBD1,TRBJ1-3,TRBV20-1,many,TGCAGTGCGCCCGGACAGGAGGGTGGAAACACCATATATTTT,CSAPGQEGGNTIYF
TRBD2,TRBJ2-7,TRBV7-9,.,TGTGCCATCAGCTTAGGAGGGACTAGTTACGAGCAGTACTTC,CAISLGGTSYEQYF
.,TRBJ2-1,TRBV11-1,.,TGTGCCAGCAGCTTAGCGCATGTCTATGCGGGGCAGATCACCCAGCAGTTCTTC,CASSLAHVYAGQITQQFF
.,TRBJ1-3,TRBV4-2,.,TGTGCCAGCAGCCAAGAATCCGGCGGAAACACCATATATTTT,CASSQESGGNTIYF
TRBD1,TRBJ2-7,TRBV20-1,many,TGCAGTGCTAGCCCAGGACAGGGGGCATACGAGCAGTACTTC,CSASPGQGAYEQYF
TRBD2,TRBJ2-5,TRBV5-4,.,TGTGCCAGCATAGGGGACTACCTCCATGAGACCCAGTACTTC,CASIGDYLHETQYF
.,TRBJ2-5,TRBV20-1,.,TGCAATGCTAGAGATCTGCGGCAGGCACAAGAGACCCAGTACTTC,CNARDLRQAQETQYF
TRBD1,TRBJ1-4,TRBV11-2,.,TGTACCAGCAGCGTGGACAGGGGATTTGAAAAACTGTTTTTT,CTSSVDRGFEKLFF
.,TRBJ1-2,TRBV6-5,once,TGTGCCAGCAGTTTCCCAGCCGATCCCAAGGGCTACACCTTT,CASSFPADPKGYTF
.,TRBJ2-3,TRBV20-1,.,TGCAGTGCTAGAGAGGTGGAGGGAGCTGCCACAGATGCGCAGTATTTT,CSAREVEGAATDAQYF
.,TRBJ2-6,TRBV6-5,.,.,CASSYFGSGANILSF
.,TRBJ1-4,TRBV20-1,.,TGCAGTGTTAGGGATCCCCCGACTGAAAAATTGTTTTTT,CSVRDPPTEKLFF
.,TRBJ1-4,TRBV11-2,.,TGTGCCAGCAGCCCGGGAGGGGGGGCGAGTGAAAAACTGTTTTTT,CASSPGGGASEKLFF
.,TRBJ1-1,TRBV10-2,many,TGCGCCGTAAGAGAGGGTGGGAACACTGAAGCTTTCTTT,CAVREGGNTEAFF
TRBD1,TRBJ2-5,TRBV7-3,once,TGTGCCAGCAGCTTCCGACAGGGTGGCGTGGAGACCCAGTACTTC,CASSFRQGGVETQYF
.,TRBJ2-2,TRBV5-1,medium-sized,TGCGCCAGCAGCGAAAACTCCGGGACATCGAACACCGGGGAGCTGTTTTTT,CASSENSGTSNTGELFF
.,TRBJ2-3,TRBV6-1,.,TGTGCCAGTAAATCGGAGCCAGCCATTAGCACAGATACGCAGTATTTT,CASKSEPAISTDTQYF